This TCR beta chain was sequenced for a study of T cells in tuberculosis. Across the study: IGRA-negative adolescents, IGRA-positive adolescents with latent tuberculosis and adults with active tuberculosis formed this South African cohort. Study-wide points: Shorter CDR3-alpha in active tuberculosis partly drove smaller distances. Cases with active tuberculosis were adults, while controls were adolescents. GMM-specific TCRs were nearer to active tuberculosis alpha repertoires, suggesting expansion.

The CDR3 runs 14 residues. V shed 1 base and J shed 3 bases, with 9 bases lying between them. Germline V lookup: CDR1 SEHNR, CDR2 FQNEAQ (reference sequence). This clone appeared once. Antigen unknown. Time point meaning: new active TB diagnosis, blood taken before or within 7 days of starting treatment. Method: immunoSEQ multiplex PCR; TCRdb's copy keeps in-frame clones and lacks some. The data contain some 30,000 clones, more than 75% of them singletons. This TCR was sampled from an adult with tuberculosis. Here the sequenced sample was PBMCs, taken at tuberculosis diagnosis. The chain couples TRBV7-9 to TRBJ1-2, with D hard to call. Written as DNA, the CDR3 is TGTGCCAGCAGCTTAGTTTTTAGCGACTATGGCTACACCTTC. It yields the protein CASSLVFSDYGYTF. The whole variable domain, filled in from reference TRBV7-9 and TRBJ1-2, reads DTGVSQNPRHKITKRGQNVTFRCDPISEHNRLYWYRQTLGQGPEFLTYFQNEAQLEKSRLLSDRFSAERPKGSFSTLEIQRTEQGDSAMYLCASSLVFSDYGYTFGSGTRLTVV.